These 7 T cell receptor beta chains came from one sample sequenced in a study of regulatory T cells in long-lasting Graves disease. Sample time point: newly diagnosed GD, antithyroid drugs for less than 3 months. The TCR library was prepared using RNA isolated from PBMCs. Libraries of TCR beta came from iRepertoire HTBI primers plus Arm-PCR of CDR3 regions. TCRdb passed the multiplex PCR reads through MiXCR, listing each CDR3 protein once. The sample comprises roughly 500,000 distinct CDR3 sequences, less than 15% of which are singletons, and roughly a tenth rests with the top ten. These data also featured in a second study, about T cells in Graves' hyperthyroidism and ophthalmopathy.

The specimen was peripheral blood mononuclear cells (PBMCs), collected at new diagnosis, from a patient treated with antithyroid drugs. Receptor source: a man aged 25 to 40 with Graves disease.

The V call is TRBV19, the J call TRBJ1-5; TRBD1 is a possible D gene (6 bases). The CDR3 runs 17 residues. V was shortened by 1 base and J by 0 bases, with 13 bases between the two germline ends. The germline gives CDR1 LNHDA, CDR2 SQIVND (reference sequence). The CDR3 DNA reads as TGTGCCAGTAGTATAGGTTGGGGGGCCTATAGCAATCAGCCCCAGCATTTT. This encodes CASSIGWGAYSNQPQHF.

With respect to this clonotype: A much larger clone sits a single nucleotide away, making a read error possible. The chain joins TRBV10-2 to TRBJ1-5; 8 nucleotides line up with TRBD1. Per germline, CDR1 WSHSY and CDR2 SAAADI. The CDR3 has 14 residues. Trimming at V came to 3 bases and at J to 9 bases, leaving 7 bases not matched to a gene. CDR3 DNA: TGCGCCAGCAGTGAAACAGGGGGGCGACCGCCCCAGCATTTT. Translation gives CASSETGGRPPQHF.

CDR3 sequence: CASSESIGRRAFF. CDR3 in DNA: TGTGCCAGCAGTGAATCAATTGGGAGGAGGGCTTTCTTT. The chain joins TRBV6-1 to TRBJ1-1; no firm D call. Trimming pared 2 bases from V and 11 bases from J, leaving 15 bases between. Germline assignment: CDR1 MNHNS and CDR2 SASEGT. This CDR3 has 13 amino acids.

In its sample, this clonotype was seen many times. The chain joins TRBV12-3 or TRBV12-4 to TRBJ1-6, with unresolved D. This CDR3 has 18 amino acids. Trimming cost V 6 bases and J 6 bases, with 24 bases left between them. The CDR3 here is CASSLRPRHRGINSPLHF. CDR3 in DNA: TGTGCCAGCAGCCTTCGACCGCGACATCGTGGCATTAATTCACCCCTCCACTTT.

This chain joins TRBV20-1 and TRBJ2-5; the D call may be TRBD1 or TRBD2 (5 bases each). The CDR3 contains 17 residues. Germline V gene lookup returns CDR1 DFQATT and CDR2 SNEGSKA (reference sequence). Trimming left V 5 bases short and J 2 bases short, with 24 bases between. The CDR3 is CSAPFFRDVIYQETQYF. DNA for the CDR3: TGCAGTGCTCCATTCTTCCGGGACGTAATCTATCAAGAGACCCAGTACTTC.

Turning to this clonotype: One end of the junction does not line up with germline, which may come from a read error. The genes are TRBV7-9 and TRBJ2-7; D not resolved. The germline V gene encodes CDR1 SEHNR and CDR2 FQNEAQ (reference sequence). The CDR3 covers 13 residues. Here the CDR3 DNA reads TGTGCCAGCCCTGACGCGCCATCCTACGGGCAGTACTTC. Amino acid sequence: CASPDAPSYGQYF.

This clonotype was seen a handful of times. The chain has TRBV15 and TRBJ1-4; perhaps TRBD1 as D (5 bases). Trimming cost V 5 bases and J 5 bases, with 9 bases left between them. The CDR3 covers 13 residues. In germline, CDR1 is LNHNV, CDR2 YYDKDF (reference sequence). CDR3: CATSPGLNEKLFF. CDR3 nucleotides: TGTGCCACCAGCCCGGGACTCAATGAAAAACTGTTTTTT. Looking up the rest from reference TRBV15 and TRBJ1-4 gives the full variable domain: DAMVIQNPRYQVTQFGKPVTLSCSQTLNHNVMYWYQQKSSQAPKLLFHYYDKDFNNEADTPDNFQSRRPNTSFCFLDIRSPGLGDTAMYLCATSPGLNEKLFFGSGTQLSVL.